This T cell receptor (beta chain) was sequenced for a study of read filtering for tumor transcriptome and immune sequencing. At the level of the study: Among patients, some 17 were male and around 14 female, aged roughly 45 to 80 (mean about 72). TCR-mapped reads were about 4.05 to 11 million with IR-seq versus about 85 to 1,300 with RNA-seq.

Every patient had bone marrow sampled while the disease was active. Germline V gene sequence: CDR1 SGHDN, CDR2 FVKESK. Trimming left V 1 base short and J 1 base short, with 19 bases between. This CDR3 spans 18 amino acids. This library used approximately 370 ng RNA and molecular barcoded adaptors spanning alpha/delta and beta/gamma chains. TCRdb used MiXCR to reprocess the reads, holding one entry per CDR3 protein. The sample yields 50,000 to 65,000 distinct CDR3 sequences, about 19% seen once. As regards this clonotype: A much larger clonotype is one base distant, so this may be a read error.

Sequencing was done on a sample of a population of CD138-negative cells sorted from bone marrow. The TCR originated in a donor aged 40 or over with multiple myeloma. The genes are TRBV14 and TRBJ1-1; weak D call: TRBD1 (6 bases). The CDR3, as DNA: TGTGCCAGCAGCCAAGTCACTGTAGCAGGGGCTTGGAACACTGAAGCTTTCTTT. Amino acids: CASSQVTVAGAWNTEAFF.